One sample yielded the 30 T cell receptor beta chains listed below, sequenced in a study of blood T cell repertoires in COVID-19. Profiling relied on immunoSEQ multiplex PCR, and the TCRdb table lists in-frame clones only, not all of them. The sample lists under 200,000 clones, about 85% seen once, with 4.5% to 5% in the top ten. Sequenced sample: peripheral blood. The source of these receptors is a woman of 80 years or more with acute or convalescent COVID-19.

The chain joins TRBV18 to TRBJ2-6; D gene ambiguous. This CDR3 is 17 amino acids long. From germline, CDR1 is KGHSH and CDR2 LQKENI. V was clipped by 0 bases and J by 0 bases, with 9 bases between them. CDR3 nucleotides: TGTGCCAGCTCACCACCGGGCACCACCTCTGGGGCCAACGTCCTGACTTTC. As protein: CASSPPGTTSGANVLTF.

The CDR3 spells CASSNLAAGSFDIQYF. DNA for the CDR3: TGTGCCAGTAGTAACTTGGCAGCGGGGTCTTTTGACATTCAGTACTTC. The chain is built from TRBV19 and TRBJ2-4; TRBD2 matches 7 bases. The CDR3 consists of 16 residues. The germline V gene has CDR1 LNHDA and CDR2 SQIVND (reference sequence). J was trimmed by 8 bases and V by 4 bases; bases with no gene match: 14.

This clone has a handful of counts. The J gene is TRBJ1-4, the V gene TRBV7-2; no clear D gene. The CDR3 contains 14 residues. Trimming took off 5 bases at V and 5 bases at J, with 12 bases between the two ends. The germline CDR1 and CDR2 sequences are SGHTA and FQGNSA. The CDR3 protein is CASSPSLLNEKLFF. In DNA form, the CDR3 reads TGTGCCAGCAGCCCTAGCTTACTGAATGAAAAACTGTTTTTT.

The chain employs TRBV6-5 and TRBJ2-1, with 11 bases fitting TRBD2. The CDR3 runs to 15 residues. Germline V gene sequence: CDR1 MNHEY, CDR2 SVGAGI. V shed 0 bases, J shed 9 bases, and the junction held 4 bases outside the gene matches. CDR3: CASSYSRLAGFEQFF. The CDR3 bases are TGTGCCAGCAGTTACTCGAGACTAGCGGGATTTGAGCAGTTCTTC.

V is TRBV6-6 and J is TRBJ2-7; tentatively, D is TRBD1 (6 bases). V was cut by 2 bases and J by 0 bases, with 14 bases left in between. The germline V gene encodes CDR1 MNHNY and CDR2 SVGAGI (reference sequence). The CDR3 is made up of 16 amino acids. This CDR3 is CASSYPTGQLSYEQYF. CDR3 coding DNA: TGTGCCAGCAGTTACCCCACCGGACAGCTCTCCTACGAGCAGTACTTC.

The CDR3 loop is CASSLGTGYIGYTF. Written as DNA, the CDR3 is TGTGCCAGCTCGCTCGGGACAGGGTATATTGGCTACACCTTC. This rearrangement joins TRBV18 to TRBJ1-2, with 9 bases aligning to TRBD1. The CDR3 is 14 amino acids. Germline V gene lookup returns CDR1 KGHSH and CDR2 LQKENI. J lost 7 bases, V lost 6 bases, and 9 bases had no gene match.

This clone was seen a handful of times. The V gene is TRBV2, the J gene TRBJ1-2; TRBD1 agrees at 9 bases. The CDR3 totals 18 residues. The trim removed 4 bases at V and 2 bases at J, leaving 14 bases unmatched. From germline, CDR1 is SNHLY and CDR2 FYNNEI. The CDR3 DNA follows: TGTGCCAGCAGTGGGGGTCCGGGACAGGGTACCGCAAACTATGGCTACACCTTC. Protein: CASSGGPGQGTANYGYTF.

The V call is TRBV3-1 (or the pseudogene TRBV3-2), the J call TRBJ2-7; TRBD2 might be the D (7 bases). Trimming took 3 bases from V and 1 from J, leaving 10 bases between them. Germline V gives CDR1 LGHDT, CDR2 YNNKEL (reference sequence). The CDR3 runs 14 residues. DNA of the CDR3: TGTGCCAGCAGCCAGAGGGGGGGGTCCTACGAGCAGTACTTC. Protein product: CASSQRGGSYEQYF.

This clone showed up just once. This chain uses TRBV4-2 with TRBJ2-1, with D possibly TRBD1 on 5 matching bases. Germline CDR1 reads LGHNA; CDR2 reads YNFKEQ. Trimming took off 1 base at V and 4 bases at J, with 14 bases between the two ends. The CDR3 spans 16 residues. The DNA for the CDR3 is TGTGCCAGCAGCCAAGGCTTTACAGGTCTTTACAATGAGCAGTTCTTC. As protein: CASSQGFTGLYNEQFF.

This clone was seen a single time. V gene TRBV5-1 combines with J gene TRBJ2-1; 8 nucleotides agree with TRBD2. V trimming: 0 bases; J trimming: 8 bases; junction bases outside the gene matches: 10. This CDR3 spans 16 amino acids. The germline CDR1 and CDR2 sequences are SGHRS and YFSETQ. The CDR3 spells CASSLDGSGIAYEQFF. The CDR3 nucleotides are TGCGCCAGCAGCTTGGATGGTAGCGGGATAGCTTATGAGCAGTTCTTC.

CDR3 bases: TGTGCCACCAGTGATGGAACAGGGGCAGCCTACAATGAGCAGTTCTTC. Its protein product is CATSDGTGAAYNEQFF. V and J are TRBV24-1 and TRBJ2-1; 7 bases line up with TRBD1. This CDR3 region has 16 residues. The junction had 6 bases not matched to a gene; V was cut back by 3 bases and J by 2 bases. CDR1 is KGHDR, CDR2 SFDVKD, per germline.

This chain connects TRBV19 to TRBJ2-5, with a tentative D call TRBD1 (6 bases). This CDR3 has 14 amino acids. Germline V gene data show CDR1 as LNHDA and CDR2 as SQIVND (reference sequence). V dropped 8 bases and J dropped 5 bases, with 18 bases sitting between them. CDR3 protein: CASSTVGGSETQYF. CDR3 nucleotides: TGTGCCAGTTCCACTGTTGGGGGCTCGGAGACCCAGTACTTC. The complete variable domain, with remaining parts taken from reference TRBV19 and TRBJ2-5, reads DGGITQSPKYLFRKEGQNVTLSCEQNLNHDAMYWYRQDPGQGLRLIYYSQIVNDFQKGDIAEGYSVSREKKESFPLTVTSAQKNPTAFYLCASSTVGGSETQYFGPGTRLLVL.

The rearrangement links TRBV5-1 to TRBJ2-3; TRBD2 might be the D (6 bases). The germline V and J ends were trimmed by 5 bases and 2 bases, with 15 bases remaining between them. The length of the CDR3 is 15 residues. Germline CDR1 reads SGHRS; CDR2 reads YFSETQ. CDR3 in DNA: TGCGCCAGCAGTTTATTGCGGGGCCCCACAGATACGCAGTATTTT. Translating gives CASSLLRGPTDTQYF. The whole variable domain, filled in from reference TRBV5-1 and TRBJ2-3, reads KAGVTQTPRYLIKTRGQQVTLSCSPISGHRSVSWYQQTPGQGLQFLFEYFSETQRNKGNFPGRFSGRQFSNSRSEMNVSTLELGDSALYLCASSLLRGPTDTQYFGPGTRLTVL.

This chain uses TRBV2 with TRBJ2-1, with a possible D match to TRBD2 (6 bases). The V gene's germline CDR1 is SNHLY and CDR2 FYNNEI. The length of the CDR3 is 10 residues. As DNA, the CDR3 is TGTGCGGCGGAGGGTATTGAGCAGTTCTTC. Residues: CAAEGIEQFF.

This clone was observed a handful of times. The CDR3: CASSLTRTGISNTGELFF. The CDR3 bases are TGTGCCAGCAGCTTAACTAGGACAGGTATATCGAACACCGGGGAGCTGTTTTTT. V gene TRBV7-8 combines with J gene TRBJ2-2; 7 nucleotides match TRBD1. V was clipped by 2 bases and J by 0 bases; unmatched bases: 9. Germline V CDR1 and CDR2: SGHVS, FQNEAQ. The CDR3 sequence is 18 residues long.

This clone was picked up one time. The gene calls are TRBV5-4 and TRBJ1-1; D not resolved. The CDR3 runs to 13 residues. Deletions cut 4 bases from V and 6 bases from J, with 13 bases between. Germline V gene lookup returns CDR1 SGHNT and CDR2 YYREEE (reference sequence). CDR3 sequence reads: CASSPGGGSEAFF. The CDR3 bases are TGTGCCAGCAGCCCCGGTGGAGGGTCTGAAGCTTTCTTT. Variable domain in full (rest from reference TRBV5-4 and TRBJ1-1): ETGVTQSPTHLIKTRGQQVTLRCSSQSGHNTVSWYQQALGQGPQFIFQYYREEENGRGNFPPRFSGLQFPNYSSELNVNALELDDSALYLCASSPGGGSEAFFGQGTRLTVV.

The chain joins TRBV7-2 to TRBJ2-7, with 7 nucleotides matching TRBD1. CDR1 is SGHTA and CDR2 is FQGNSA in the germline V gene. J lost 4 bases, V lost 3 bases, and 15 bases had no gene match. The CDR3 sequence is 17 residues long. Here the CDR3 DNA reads TGTGCCAGCAGCTTCCCTTGGGACAGCTCCAATGTTTACGAGCAGTACTTC. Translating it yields CASSFPWDSSNVYEQYF.

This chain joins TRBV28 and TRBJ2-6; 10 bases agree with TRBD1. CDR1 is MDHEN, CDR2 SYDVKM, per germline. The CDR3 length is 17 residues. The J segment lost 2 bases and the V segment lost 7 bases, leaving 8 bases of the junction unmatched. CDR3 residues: CASTERQGAAGANVLTF. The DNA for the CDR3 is TGTGCCAGCACAGAGAGACAGGGGGCGGCTGGGGCCAACGTCCTGACTTTC.

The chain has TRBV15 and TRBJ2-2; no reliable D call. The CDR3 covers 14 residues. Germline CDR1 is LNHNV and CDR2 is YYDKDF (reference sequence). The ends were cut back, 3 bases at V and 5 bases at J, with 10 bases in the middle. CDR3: CATSSQNPTGELFF. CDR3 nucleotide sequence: TGTGCCACCAGCAGCCAGAATCCTACCGGGGAGCTGTTTTTT.

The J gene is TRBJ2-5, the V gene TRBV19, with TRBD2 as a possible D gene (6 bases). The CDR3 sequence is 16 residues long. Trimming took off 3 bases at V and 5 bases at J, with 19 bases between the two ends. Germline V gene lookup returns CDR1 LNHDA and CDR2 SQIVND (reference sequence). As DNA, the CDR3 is TGTGCCAGTAGTATTAATTCTAGGGGACTCCGGGAGACCCAGTACTTC. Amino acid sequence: CASSINSRGLRETQYF.

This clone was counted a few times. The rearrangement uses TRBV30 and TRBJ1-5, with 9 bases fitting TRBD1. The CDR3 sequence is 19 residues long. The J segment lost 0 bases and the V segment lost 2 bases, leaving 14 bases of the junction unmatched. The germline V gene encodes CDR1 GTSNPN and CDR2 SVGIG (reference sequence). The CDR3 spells CAWSPKEPGQGISNQPQHF. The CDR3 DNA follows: TGTGCCTGGAGTCCCAAAGAACCGGGACAGGGAATTAGCAATCAGCCCCAGCATTTT. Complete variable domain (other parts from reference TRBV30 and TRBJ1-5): SQTIHQWPATLVQPVGSPLSLECTVEGTSNPNLYWYRQAAGRGLQLLFYSVGIGQISSEVPQNLSASRPQDRQFILSSKKLLLSDSGFYLCAWSPKEPGQGISNQPQHFGDGTRLSIL.

The CDR3 DNA sequence: TGTGCCAGCAGTGATCGGACTAGCGGGAGTGGTGAGACCCAGTACTTC. This encodes CASSDRTSGSGETQYF. The V call is TRBV2, the J call TRBJ2-5; 13 nucleotides line up with TRBD2. V shed 3 bases and J 5 bases; nucleotides not matched to a gene: 6. The CDR3 is made up of 16 amino acids. Germline loops: CDR1 SNHLY, CDR2 FYNNEI.

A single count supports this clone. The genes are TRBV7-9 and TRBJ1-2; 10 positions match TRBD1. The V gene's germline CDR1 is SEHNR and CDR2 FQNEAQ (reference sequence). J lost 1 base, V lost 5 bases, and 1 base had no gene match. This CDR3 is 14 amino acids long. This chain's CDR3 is CASSRDRGNYGYTF. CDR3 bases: TGTGCCAGCAGCAGGGACAGGGGTAACTATGGCTACACCTTC.

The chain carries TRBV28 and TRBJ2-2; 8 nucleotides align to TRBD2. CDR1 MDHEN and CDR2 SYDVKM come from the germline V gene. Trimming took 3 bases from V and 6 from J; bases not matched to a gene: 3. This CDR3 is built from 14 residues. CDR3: CASSFMREAGELFF. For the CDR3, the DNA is TGTGCCAGCAGTTTCATGCGGGAGGCCGGGGAGCTGTTTTTT.

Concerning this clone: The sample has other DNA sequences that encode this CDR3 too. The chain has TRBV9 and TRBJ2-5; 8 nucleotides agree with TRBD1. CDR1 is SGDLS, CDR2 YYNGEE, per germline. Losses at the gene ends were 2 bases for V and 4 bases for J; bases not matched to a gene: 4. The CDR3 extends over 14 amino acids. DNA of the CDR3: TGTGCCAGCAGCGTTGCAGGGGGCCCAGAGACCCAGTACTTC. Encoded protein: CASSVAGGPETQYF.

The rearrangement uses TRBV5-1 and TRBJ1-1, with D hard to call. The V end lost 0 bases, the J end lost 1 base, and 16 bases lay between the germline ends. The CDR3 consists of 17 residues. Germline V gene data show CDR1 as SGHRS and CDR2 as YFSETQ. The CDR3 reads CASSLAGPGAGNTEAFF. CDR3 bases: TGCGCCAGCAGCTTGGCCGGACCGGGCGCGGGGAACACTGAAGCTTTCTTT.

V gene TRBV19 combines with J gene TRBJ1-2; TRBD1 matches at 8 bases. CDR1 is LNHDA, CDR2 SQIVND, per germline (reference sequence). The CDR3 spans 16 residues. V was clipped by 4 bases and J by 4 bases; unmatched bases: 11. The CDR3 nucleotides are TGTGCCAGTAGTACCGGACAGGGCATAATCGTCTATGGCTACACCTTC. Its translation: CASSTGQGIIVYGYTF.

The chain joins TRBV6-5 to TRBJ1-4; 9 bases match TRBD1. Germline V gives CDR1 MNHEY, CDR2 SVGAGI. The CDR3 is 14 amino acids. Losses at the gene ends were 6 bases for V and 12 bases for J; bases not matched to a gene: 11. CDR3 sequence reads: CASRLRTGDWELFF. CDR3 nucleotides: TGTGCCAGCAGACTACGGACAGGGGATTGGGAACTGTTTTTT.

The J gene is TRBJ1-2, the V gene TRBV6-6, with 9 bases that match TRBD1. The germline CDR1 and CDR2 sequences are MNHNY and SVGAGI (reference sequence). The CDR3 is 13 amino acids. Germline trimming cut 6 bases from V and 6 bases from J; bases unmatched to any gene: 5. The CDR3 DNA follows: TGTGCCAGCAGATTGACAGGGGGAGATGGCTACACCTTC. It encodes CASRLTGGDGYTF.

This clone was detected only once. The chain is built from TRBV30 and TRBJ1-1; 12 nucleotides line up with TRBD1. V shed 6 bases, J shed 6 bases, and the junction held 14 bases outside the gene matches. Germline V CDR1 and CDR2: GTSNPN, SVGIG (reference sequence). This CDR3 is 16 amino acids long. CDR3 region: CACSGDRGRSTAEAFF. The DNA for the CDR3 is TGTGCCTGTTCGGGGGACAGGGGGCGAAGTACGGCTGAAGCTTTCTTT.